Listed below are T cell receptor beta chains from one sample, sequenced in a study of blood T cell repertoires in COVID-19. The protocol was immunoSEQ multiplex PCR, while the TCRdb copy is restricted to in-frame clones and leaves out a portion. This sample yields under 250,000 clones, of which 70% to 90% are seen a single time; approximately 6.3% belongs to the top ten. Sequencing was performed on peripheral blood. The receptor set was obtained from an older woman with active or convalescent COVID-19. Both conserved end residues are part of each CDR3. A D gene is named only where the DNA matches it firmly. Some rows mark clone size as missing; the rest say once, few, many or name a class of expanded clone.

j_call | v_call | clone_size | d_call | cdr3_nt | cdr3_aa
TRBJ1-5 | TRBV5-1 | . | TRBD1 | TGCGCCAGCAGCAAGTCGGGACAGCGTGAGCAGCCCCAGCATTTT | CASSKSGQREQPQHF
TRBJ2-3 | TRBV18 | . | TRBD2 | TGTGCCAGCTCACCACCGTTCGAACTAGCGGGCCCCACAGATACGCAGTATTTT | CASSPPFELAGPTDTQYF
TRBJ1-3 | TRBV5-4 | once | . | TGTGCCAGCAGCCTCGGTATTACTGGAAACACCATATATTTT | CASSLGITGNTIYF
TRBJ2-2 | TRBV2 | . | . | TGTGCCAGCGGCGACAGTTACGGGGAGCTGTTTTTT | CASGDSYGELFF
TRBJ2-3 | TRBV7-2 | . | TRBD2 | TGTGCCAGCAGCTTTACTAGCGGTTCCACAGATACGCAGTATTTT | CASSFTSGSTDTQYF
TRBJ2-1 | TRBV11-3 | . | TRBD2 | TGTGCCAGCAGCCTATCTAGCGGGGCCTACAATGAGCAGTTCTTC | CASSLSSGAYNEQFF
TRBJ2-1 | TRBV5-1 | . | TRBD1 | TGCGCCAGCAGCTTAGACAGGGGCTACAATGAGCAGTTCTTC | CASSLDRGYNEQFF
TRBJ1-2 | TRBV12-3/TRBV12-4 | . | . | TGTGCCAGCAGCCCAGACGGCGGCTATGGCTACACCTTC | CASSPDGGYGYTF
TRBJ2-3 | TRBV28 | . | TRBD1 | TGTGCCAGCAGTTCCCCGGGACAGGGCACCACAGATACGCAGTATTTT | CASSSPGQGTTDTQYF
TRBJ2-2 | TRBV6-1 | . | TRBD2 | TGTGCCAGCAGTGACCATACGACTAGCGGCCTGACCGGGGAGCTGTTTTTT | CASSDHTTSGLTGELFF
TRBJ2-1 | TRBV2 | once | TRBD2 | TGTGCCAGCAGTGAATTCCCGGGGAGGGCAAATGAGCAGTTCTTC | CASSEFPGRANEQFF
TRBJ2-7 | TRBV5-6 | . | . | TGTGCCAGCAGCCCGGTGGGCCCCCTTTACGAGCAGTACTTC | CASSPVGPLYEQYF
TRBJ2-1 | TRBV6-6 | . | . | TGTGCCAGCAGTTACGCGACTATCTACAATGAGCAGTTCTTC | CASSYATIYNEQFF
TRBJ2-3 | TRBV7-9 | . | TRBD2 | TGTGCCAGCAGACAACCTAGCGGTAGCACAGATACGCAGTATTTT | CASRQPSGSTDTQYF
TRBJ1-6 | TRBV6-5 | . | . | TGTGCCAGCAGTTACTCGTCCGGCTCCTATAATTCACCCCTCCACTTT | CASSYSSGSYNSPLHF
TRBJ2-3 | TRBV10-3 | . | . | TGTGCCATCAGTGGACTGAGCACAGATACGCAGTATTTT | CAISGLSTDTQYF
TRBJ1-2 | TRBV12-3/TRBV12-4 | . | . | TGTGCCAGCAGTCTCCGGGGGGAGGGAGGCTACACCTTC | CASSLRGEGGYTF
TRBJ1-2 | TRBV5-6 | once | . | TGTGCCAGCAGCTCCCGGGGGGAGGGTCATGGCTACACCTTC | CASSSRGEGHGYTF
TRBJ1-5 | TRBV19 | . | TRBD1 | TGTGCCAGTAGTGCCGGGACAGGGGGACGATACAATCAGCCCCAGCATTTT | CASSAGTGGRYNQPQHF
TRBJ1-3 | TRBV14 | . | . | TGTGCCAGCAGCCTTCGACAATACCCCTACTCTGGAAACACCATATATTTT | CASSLRQYPYSGNTIYF
TRBJ2-2 | TRBV19 | . | . | TGTGCCACGACAGACAAACCCAGGACAAACACCGGGGAGCTGTTTTTT | CATTDKPRTNTGELFF
TRBJ1-4 | TRBV11-3 | . | . | TGTGCCAGCAGCGCAGGGATTCGGGAAAAACTGTTTTTT | CASSAGIREKLFF
TRBJ1-1 | TRBV7-8 | . | TRBD1 | TGTGCCAGCAGCCTCCGAGGACAGGGCCAGAGTGAAGCTTTCTTT | CASSLRGQGQSEAFF
TRBJ1-3 | TRBV6-1 | . | TRBD1 | TGTGCCAGCAGTGCCCGGGACAGGGGAGCTGGAAACACCATATATTTT | CASSARDRGAGNTIYF
TRBJ2-1 | TRBV6-6 | . | . | TGTGCCAGCAGCAGACTAGAGAGCAATGAGCAGTTCTTC | CASSRLESNEQFF
TRBJ2-2 | TRBV2 | . | . | TGTGCCAGCAGTGAAGGGGGACAACTCAACACCGGGGAGCTGTTTTTT | CASSEGGQLNTGELFF
TRBJ1-2 | TRBV28 | . | . | TGTGCCAGCGGGGGCAGGTTTTATGGCTACACCTTC | CASGGRFYGYTF
TRBJ2-5 | TRBV10-3 | . | . | TGTGCCATCACCTCGGAGGTGGATGGGGAGACCCAGTACTTC | CAITSEVDGETQYF
TRBJ1-4 | TRBV9 | . | TRBD1 | TGTGCCAGCAGCGTAGATCCTCAAAGGGACAGGACCACAACTAATGAAAAACTGTTTTTT | CASSVDPQRDRTTTNEKLFF
TRBJ2-3 | TRBV5-1 | once | . | TGCGCCAGCAGCTTAATCCTCCAGGGTTCAGATACGCAGTATTTT | CASSLILQGSDTQYF
TRBJ2-3 | TRBV15 | . | TRBD2 | TGTGCCACCAGCAGAGAAACCGGACTAGCCCCAGATACGCAGTATTTT | CATSRETGLAPDTQYF
TRBJ2-3 | TRBV6-5 | . | TRBD2 | TGTGCCAGCAGTCTTAGCGGGCCTAGCACAGATACGCAGTATTTT | CASSLSGPSTDTQYF
TRBJ2-2 | TRBV19 | . | . | TGTGCCAGTAGTATAAGAAGCGGAGCGAACACCGGGGAGCTGTTTTTT | CASSIRSGANTGELFF
TRBJ2-1 | TRBV7-9 | . | . | TGTGCCAGCAGTTACAGGGTGGACGAGCAGTTCTTC | CASSYRVDEQFF
TRBJ2-5 | TRBV7-2 | once | TRBD2 | TGTGCCAGCAGCTTGCGGGGGGCGGGTTGGGAGACCCAGTACTTC | CASSLRGAGWETQYF
TRBJ2-2 | TRBV10-3 | . | . | TGTGCCATCAGTGAGTCTAGCTTGGAGTACCCGAACACCGGGGAGCTGTTTTTT | CAISESSLEYPNTGELFF
TRBJ1-2 | TRBV5-1 | once | . | TGCGCCAGCAGCTCACAGGGTTCCTATGGCTACACCTTC | CASSSQGSYGYTF